A selection of T cell receptor beta chains follows, all from one sample in a study of OX40 agonist ivuxolimab in advanced cancers. Generated by immunoSEQ multiplex PCR, the TCRdb table keeps only in-frame clones and is missing some. The sample has around 77,000 clones, about nine tenths seen once. The sequencing here drew on CD4+ or CD8+ T cells sorted from blood, taken in a trial of the OX40 agonist ivuxolimab. These receptors were collected from an adult with an advanced solid tumor such as melanoma, head and neck, liver or kidney cancer. Both conserved end residues are part of each CDR3. D genes are given only for firm matches. Clone size is given for some rows only: seen once, a few or many times, or a class if the clone is expanded.

D	V	size	J	CDR3	DNA
-	TRBV19	-	TRBJ2-1	CASSIYPENEQFF	TGTGCCAGTAGTATTTACCCGGAGAATGAGCAGTTCTTC
TRBD1	TRBV6-4	-	TRBJ1-2	CASSGGQDYGYTF	TGTGCCAGCAGTGGAGGACAGGACTATGGCTACACCTTC
TRBD1	TRBV6-5	-	TRBJ1-5	CASSLWTGGNQPQHF	TGTGCCAGCAGTTTATGGACAGGCGGCAATCAGCCCCAGCATTTT
-	TRBV7-6	-	TRBJ2-1	CASSLERPSSYNEQFF	TGTGCCAGCAGCTTAGAGAGGCCTAGCTCCTACAATGAGCAGTTCTTC
TRBD1	TRBV19	-	TRBJ2-7	CASSLGQATYEQYF	TGTGCCAGTAGTTTAGGACAGGCAACCTACGAGCAGTACTTC
-	TRBV19	-	TRBJ2-1	CASSTRPPSYNEQFF	TGTGCCAGTAGTACAAGGCCCCCCTCCTACAATGAGCAGTTCTTC
-	TRBV7-7	-	TRBJ2-1	CASSLWVVGDYNEQFF	TGTGCTAGCAGCTTATGGGTAGTCGGAGACTACAATGAGCAGTTCTTC
-	TRBV5-1	-	TRBJ1-1	CASSFGTNTEAFF	TGCGCCAGCAGCTTCGGGACGAACACTGAAGCTTTCTTT
-	TRBV9	-	TRBJ2-2	CASSEDYPIVTGELFF	TGTGCCAGCAGCGAAGACTATCCGATCGTTACCGGGGAGCTGTTTTTT
TRBD1	TRBV27	-	TRBJ2-2	CASSLGRGQPNTGELFF	TGTGCCAGCAGTTTAGGAAGGGGACAGCCAAACACCGGGGAGCTGTTTTTT
-	TRBV7-9	-	TRBJ1-3	CASSLGGTGNTIYF	TGTGCCAGCAGCTTAGGGGGGACTGGAAACACCATATATTTT
-	TRBV6-5	-	TRBJ1-4	CASSPRATNEKLFF	TGTGCCAGCAGCCCCAGAGCAACTAATGAAAAACTGTTTTTT
-	TRBV30	-	TRBJ2-2	CAWSVGNTGELFF	TGTGCCTGGAGTGTCGGGAACACCGGGGAGCTGTTTTTT
-	TRBV19	-	TRBJ1-1	CASSLQGLNTEAFF	TGTGCCAGTAGTCTACAGGGTTTAAACACTGAAGCTTTCTTT
-	TRBV4-1	once	TRBJ2-1	CASSQGDTSSYNEQFF	TGCGCCAGCAGCCAAGGCGACACAAGCTCCTACAATGAGCAGTTCTTC
-	TRBV12-2	once	TRBJ2-3	CASRSSAPEPLADTQYF	TGTGCAAGTCGCTCGTCCGCTCCGGAACCCTTGGCAGATACGCAGTATTTT
-	TRBV21-1	once	TRBJ1-2	CASSKCSDRGYGYTF	TGTGCCAGCAGCAAATGTAGCGACAGGGGGTATGGCTACACCTTC
TRBD1	TRBV16	-	TRBJ1-2	CASSQTGTGVGYTF	TGTGCCAGCAGCCAAACCGGGACAGGCGTCGGCTACACCTTC
TRBD1	TRBV30	-	TRBJ1-2	CAWSQTAGQPNYGYTF	TGTGCCTGGAGCCAAACCGCGGGACAGCCTAACTATGGCTACACCTTC
-	TRBV19	-	TRBJ2-1	CASSIAGRGEQFF	TGTGCCAGTAGTATAGCTGGTCGGGGTGAGCAGTTCTTC
-	TRBV4-2	-	TRBJ2-7	CASSQDWVKDEQYF	TGTGCCAGCAGCCAAGATTGGGTTAAGGACGAGCAGTACTTC
TRBD2	TRBV11-2	-	TRBJ2-7	CASSWAGTSYEQYF	TGTGCCAGCAGCTGGGCCGGGACTAGCTACGAGCAGTACTTC
TRBD1	TRBV6-1	-	TRBJ2-7	CASSPGQVTYEQYF	TGTGCCAGCAGTCCGGGACAGGTAACCTACGAGCAGTACTTC
-	TRBV9	-	TRBJ1-5	CASSVGGGLGQPQHF	TGTGCCAGCAGCGTAGGAGGGGGACTAGGTCAGCCCCAGCATTTT
-	TRBV13	-	TRBJ2-1	CASSLIAAPTYNEQFF	TGTGCCAGCAGCTTGATAGCGGCCCCTACCTACAATGAGCAGTTCTTC
-	TRBV2	-	TRBJ2-7	CASSERGLREISYEQYF	TGTGCCAGCAGTGAACGGGGCTTGAGGGAGATTTCCTACGAGCAGTACTTC
-	TRBV9	few	TRBJ1-1	CASSVGGDTEAFF	TGTGCCAGCAGCGTTGGGGGGGACACTGAAGCTTTCTTT
-	TRBV9	-	TRBJ2-1	CASSSPSRDNEQFF	TGTGCCAGCAGCAGCCCTAGCAGAGACAATGAGCAGTTCTTC
TRBD2	TRBV6-5	few	TRBJ2-7	CASSYLTSGKNEQYF	TGTGCCAGCAGTTACCTCACTAGCGGGAAAAACGAGCAGTACTTC
-	TRBV4-1	-	TRBJ1-2	CASSQAGGLGYTF	TGCGCCAGCAGCCAAGCAGGCGGCCTTGGCTACACCTTC
TRBD1	TRBV11-1	-	TRBJ2-7	CASSLGGTGRESYEQYF	TGTGCCAGCAGCTTAGGGGGGACAGGCCGGGAGTCCTACGAGCAGTACTTC
-	TRBV4-1	-	TRBJ2-5	CASSQERSSQRTQYF	TGCGCCAGCAGCCAAGAGCGATCTTCCCAACGAACGCAGTACTTC
-	TRBV7-9	-	TRBJ2-7	CASRRGGEQYF	TGTGCCAGCAGGAGAGGTGGCGAGCAGTACTTC
-	TRBV7-8	once	TRBJ2-7	CASSPTVMGHEQYF	TGTGCCAGCAGCCCGACAGTGATGGGCCACGAGCAGTACTTC
-	TRBV6-1	-	TRBJ1-2	CASSETGGPNYGYTF	TGTGCCAGCAGTGAAACTGGGGGGCCTAACTATGGCTACACCTTC
TRBD1	TRBV4-1	-	TRBJ2-7	CASSQVGTGVYEQYF	TGCGCCAGCAGCCAAGTCGGGACAGGGGTCTACGAGCAGTACTTC
-	TRBV7-9	-	TRBJ1-3	CASSSSQDLGDTIYF	TGTGCCAGCAGCTCCTCCCAGGATTTGGGGGACACCATATATTTT
TRBD1	TRBV9	-	TRBJ2-1	CASSGRDRGLDEQFF	TGTGCCAGCAGCGGCCGGGACAGGGGGCTCGATGAGCAGTTCTTC
-	TRBV5-4	-	TRBJ2-5	CASSIWGLKNGGETQYF	TGTGCCAGCAGCATATGGGGTCTGAAGAACGGCGGAGAGACCCAGTACTTC
TRBD1	TRBV19	-	TRBJ2-7	CASSAGTGATYEQYF	TGTGCCAGTAGTGCCGGGACAGGGGCGACCTACGAGCAGTACTTC
-	TRBV9	-	TRBJ2-2	CASSVLGDGELFF	TGTGCCAGCAGCGTTTTGGGTGACGGGGAGCTGTTTTTT
-	TRBV10-3	-	TRBJ2-1	CAISELETYNEQFF	TGTGCCATCAGTGAGTTGGAGACATACAATGAGCAGTTCTTC
-	TRBV29-1	-	TRBJ2-7	CSVGGYEQYF	TGCAGCGTTGGGGGCTACGAGCAGTACTTC
-	TRBV9	once	TRBJ2-1	CASSVGWRDVYNEQFF	TGTGCCAGCAGCGTAGGATGGCGGGACGTCTACAATGAGCAGTTCTTC
-	TRBV5-8	-	TRBJ1-2	CASSLGDVADIIGYTF	TGTGCCAGCAGCTTGGGGGACGTGGCAGACATCATTGGCTACACCTTC
-	TRBV2	-	TRBJ2-2	CASSETTNTGELFF	TGTGCCAGCAGTGAGACTACGAACACCGGGGAGCTGTTTTTT
-	TRBV4-1	few	TRBJ2-2	CASSQGFIGGTTSNTGELFF	TGCGCCAGCAGCCAGGGGTTTATCGGGGGGACAACCTCCAACACCGGGGAGCTGTTTTTT
-	TRBV6-5	-	TRBJ1-1	CASSQITMNTEAFF	TGTGCCAGCAGTCAAATTACCATGAACACTGAAGCTTTCTTT
-	TRBV28	-	TRBJ2-7	CASSLNSGYEQYF	TGTGCCAGCAGTTTAAACTCTGGCTACGAGCAGTACTTC
-	TRBV5-6	-	TRBJ1-1	CASTPGGMNTEAFF	TGTGCCAGCACCCCGGGGGGGATGAACACTGAAGCTTTCTTT
-	TRBV4-3	-	TRBJ1-1	CASSQDFGTPQWGTEAFF	TGCGCCAGCAGCCAAGATTTCGGGACACCGCAATGGGGCACTGAAGCTTTCTTT
-	TRBV6-5	-	TRBJ1-1	CASTHRGIYTEAFF	TGTGCCAGCACCCACCGGGGGATTTACACTGAAGCTTTCTTT
-	TRBV27	-	TRBJ1-1	CASRMGQNTEAFF	TGTGCCAGCAGAATGGGACAAAACACTGAAGCTTTCTTT
-	TRBV25-1	-	TRBJ1-1	CASSYGMMNTEAFF	TGTGCCAGCAGTTACGGAATGATGAACACTGAAGCTTTCTTT
TRBD2	TRBV29-1	-	TRBJ2-7	CSVNGGNEQYF	TGCAGCGTCAACGGGGGGAACGAGCAGTACTTC
-	TRBV19	-	TRBJ2-2	CASSLTGRGTGELFF	TGTGCCAGTAGTCTGACAGGGAGGGGAACCGGGGAGCTGTTTTTT
-	TRBV27	-	TRBJ1-1	CASSIRLGERTEAFF	TGTGCCAGCAGTATCCGATTAGGGGAGCGAACTGAAGCTTTCTTT
TRBD2	TRBV9	-	TRBJ2-5	CASSVSGGLGFGETQYF	TGTGCCAGCAGCGTCAGCGGGGGCCTAGGGTTCGGAGAGACCCAGTACTTC
TRBD2	TRBV4-2	few	TRBJ2-7	CASSPERDGSYEQYF	TGTGCCAGCAGCCCCGAGCGGGATGGGTCCTACGAGCAGTACTTC
-	TRBV4-1	once	TRBJ2-2	CASSLNENGPTGELFF	TGCGCCAGCAGCCTTAACGAAAACGGCCCGACCGGGGAGCTGTTTTTT